This TCR beta chain appears in the sequencing data of a study of shared clonotypes between healthy human individuals. Study at large: Per donor, CD8 memory used one plate, CD8 naive used two, CD4 memory used three and CD4 naive used three.

The CDR3 is 13 amino acids. Germline assignment: CDR1 SEHNR and CDR2 FQNEAQ (reference sequence). Trimming took off 5 bases at V and 0 bases at J, with 7 bases between the two ends. Selected positively for CCR7 and CD45RO-negative, naive CD8 cells excluded terminally differentiated effector memory CD45RA+ cells. Donors comprised healthy HIV-negative adults lacking recent acute infections or vaccinations. Sorted subsets were amplified in replicate PCRs using about 210 ng DNA, around 30,000 T cell genomes. The table came from immunoSEQ multiplex PCR; TCRdb's copy has only in-frame clones and leaves some out. Here the sample spans roughly 2.1 million clones, under 95% being singletons. This clone showed up just a few times. Different DNA sequences within this sample yield the same CDR3.

This TCR was recovered from a man between 18 and 35 years old in good health. Some clones in this sample may be carry-over from other donors' samples. This chain joins TRBV7-9 and TRBJ1-1; D is undetermined. Sequencing input: naive CD8+ T cells from PBMCs. The CDR3 protein is CASSQSLNTEAFF. The CDR3 DNA sequence: TGTGCCAGCAGCCAGAGTTTGAACACTGAAGCTTTCTTT.